This T cell receptor beta chain was sequenced in a study of blood T cell repertoires in COVID-19. Background on the study: Sources were T cells, B-cell-depleted T cells, or PBMCs; the material itself was cDNA or gDNA.

This clone was counted between two and nine times. The data were produced by immunoSEQ multiplex PCR, yet TCRdb's version contains in-frame clones alone and is incomplete. The profile covers some 220,000 clones, with 85% to 90% appearing a single time and about 3.3% taken by the ten largest. Enrollees, about 18 to 89 years old, lived in about two dozen US areas. Allocation to cohorts depended on clinical history reported by the participants. Germline trimming cut 1 base from V and 4 bases from J; bases unmatched to any gene: 3. The V gene's germline CDR1 is WNHNN and CDR2 SYGVQD (reference sequence). The CDR3 covers 15 residues.

The material sequenced was PBMCs or T cells enriched from blood (not recorded which). The J gene is TRBJ1-1, the V gene TRBV10-1, with TRBD1 matching 10 bases. This sequence was found in a woman aged 18-29 years in a cohort exposed to, infected with or recovered from COVID-19 (not recorded which). This CDR3 reads CASSEFRTGGTEAFF. CDR3 in DNA: TGCGCCAGCAGTGAGTTCCGGACAGGGGGCACTGAAGCTTTCTTT.